Shown below are 20 T cell receptor beta chains from a single sample sequenced in a study of control samples from healthy donors and cancer patients. TCRdb's copy holds only in-frame clones and misses some; the assay was immunoSEQ multiplex PCR. The table includes 130,000 or so clones, 92% detected once. What was sequenced was blood. These receptors came from a man aged 18 to 30 in good health.

The genes are TRBV2 and TRBJ2-1; 10 nucleotides line up with TRBD2. Germline lookup yields CDR1 SNHLY and CDR2 FYNNEI. The CDR3 consists of 16 residues. J was trimmed by 6 bases and V by 1 base; bases with no gene match: 6. The CDR3 protein is CASSEGLAGVSNEQFF. Written as DNA, the CDR3 is TGTGCCAGCAGTGAAGGCCTAGCGGGGGTGAGCAATGAGCAGTTCTTC.

The gene calls are TRBV9 and TRBJ1-1, with D tentatively TRBD1 (6 bases). Germline CDR1 is SGDLS and CDR2 is YYNGEE. V was clipped by 0 bases and J by 5 bases, with 14 bases between them. The length of the CDR3 is 15 residues. The CDR3 loop is CASSVGLRGWTEAFF. CDR3 sequence (DNA): TGTGCCAGCAGCGTAGGGTTAAGGGGGTGGACTGAAGCTTTCTTT.

This clone was observed once. The chain recombines TRBV2 with TRBJ2-3, with 8 bases matching TRBD1. V dropped 6 bases and J dropped 2; count of bases not matched to a gene: 13. The germline CDR1 and CDR2 sequences are SNHLY and FYNNEI. CDR3 size: 17 residues. This CDR3 is CASRTTRGQINTDTQYF. The CDR3 nucleotides read TGTGCCAGCAGAACTACCAGGGGGCAAATTAACACAGATACGCAGTATTTT.

This rearrangement joins TRBV3-1 (or the pseudogene TRBV3-2) to TRBJ1-1, with TRBD1 as a possible D gene (6 bases). V lost 2 bases and J 3 bases, leaving 13 bases between the germline ends. This CDR3 region has 15 residues. From germline, CDR1 is LGHDT and CDR2 YNNKEL (reference sequence). The CDR3 here is CASSQLQGVDTEAFF. CDR3 coding DNA: TGTGCCAGCAGCCAATTACAGGGTGTCGACACTGAAGCTTTCTTT.

This sequence joins TRBV11-2 and TRBJ1-4, with a tentative D call TRBD1 (5 bases). The CDR3 consists of 15 residues. Deletions cut 1 base from V and 8 bases from J, with 14 bases between. Germline CDR1 reads SGHAT; CDR2 reads FQNNGV. The CDR3 here is CASSLGVGGEEKLFF. CDR3 nucleotide sequence: TGTGCCAGCAGCTTAGGAGTCGGAGGGGAGGAAAAACTGTTTTTT.

The rearrangement uses TRBV6-4 and TRBJ1-1; D possibly corresponds to TRBD1 (6 bases). The CDR3 consists of 13 residues. The V and J ends lost 6 bases and 4 bases respectively, with 12 bases between them. CDR1 is MRHNA and CDR2 is SNTAGT in the germline V gene. The CDR3 loop reads CASRDSLVTEAFF. CDR3 nucleotides: TGTGCCAGCAGGGACAGTTTGGTCACTGAAGCTTTCTTT.

The chain joins TRBV7-2 to TRBJ2-1; D is uncertain. Deletions cut 3 bases from V and 4 bases from J, with 7 bases between. CDR1 SGHTA and CDR2 FQGNSA come from the germline V gene. CDR3 length equals 13 residues. The CDR3 nucleotides are TGTGCCAGCAGCTTGGGTTTTTACAATGAGCAGTTCTTC. Amino acid sequence: CASSLGFYNEQFF.

This chain joins TRBV5-5 and TRBJ2-7, with a possible D match to TRBD2 (5 bases). The V end lost 6 bases, the J end lost 0 bases, and 10 bases lay between the germline ends. This CDR3 comprises 13 residues. Germline-derived CDR1 and CDR2 are SGHKS and YYEKEE (reference sequence). Written as DNA, the CDR3 is TGTGCCAGCATAAACGGGAACTCCTACGAGCAGTACTTC. Protein product: CASINGNSYEQYF. The full variable domain, with the rest looked up from reference TRBV5-5 and TRBJ2-7, is DAGVTQSPTHLIKTRGQQVTLRCSPISGHKSVSWYQQVLGQGPQFIFQYYEKEERGRGNFPDRFSARQFPNYSSELNVNALLLGDSALYLCASINGNSYEQYFGPGTRLTVT.

The genes are TRBV21-1 and TRBJ2-1; TRBD1 is taken as the D call from the table, unchecked against the DNA. TRBV21-1 is a recognized pseudogene. This CDR3 contains 13 residues. In nucleotides, the CDR3 is TGTGCCCCAAGGGGGCGTTCCTACAATGAGCAGTTCTTC. Its translation is CAPRGRSYNEQFF.

The chain recombines TRBV19 with TRBJ2-3, with D hard to call. CDR3 size: 12 residues. V dropped 6 bases and J dropped 6 bases, with 10 bases sitting between them. Germline V gene sequence: CDR1 LNHDA, CDR2 SQIVND (reference sequence). DNA for the CDR3: TGTGCCAGTAGCACCATGGGGGATACGCAGTATTTT. Its protein is CASSTMGDTQYF. The full variable domain, in which reference TRBV19 and TRBJ2-3 provide the parts outside the CDR3, is DGGITQSPKYLFRKEGQNVTLSCEQNLNHDAMYWYRQDPGQGLRLIYYSQIVNDFQKGDIAEGYSVSREKKESFPLTVTSAQKNPTAFYLCASSTMGDTQYFGPGTRLTVL.

The CDR3 DNA follows: TGTGCCAGCAGTGTTGAGGGATCCACTGAAGCTTTCTTT. Its translation: CASSVEGSTEAFF. The chain links TRBV6-1 to TRBJ1-1; D gene uncertain. The germline V gene has CDR1 MNHNS and CDR2 SASEGT. The V end lost 4 bases, the J end lost 4 bases, and 10 bases lay between the germline ends. CDR3 size: 13 residues.

Regarding this clone: Other DNA sequences in the sample encode the same CDR3. The gene calls are TRBV5-1 and TRBJ2-7; 10 bases align to TRBD1. The length of the CDR3 is 13 residues. Trimming removed 4 bases from V and 4 bases from J; junction bases left unmatched: 2. Germline V gives CDR1 SGHRS, CDR2 YFSETQ. Written as DNA, the CDR3 is TGCGCCAGCAGCACGGGACAGGGGTACGAGCAGTACTTC. This gives the protein CASSTGQGYEQYF.

V usage is TRBV19 and J usage is TRBJ1-1; D is perhaps TRBD1 (5 bases). Germline V gene data show CDR1 as LNHDA and CDR2 as SQIVND (reference sequence). The CDR3 has 15 amino acids. The V gene lost 7 bases and the J gene lost 4 bases, with 19 bases spanning the gap. CDR3 nucleotide sequence: TGTGCCAGTACAAGGTGGCAGGGACGTGGCACTGAAGCTTTCTTT. Protein product: CASTRWQGRGTEAFF. Full variable domain (rest looked up from reference TRBV19 and TRBJ1-1): DGGITQSPKYLFRKEGQNVTLSCEQNLNHDAMYWYRQDPGQGLRLIYYSQIVNDFQKGDIAEGYSVSREKKESFPLTVTSAQKNPTAFYLCASTRWQGRGTEAFFGQGTRLTVV.

This chain joins TRBV25-1 and TRBJ2-7; no clear D gene. The CDR3 covers 15 residues. Looked up from germline, CDR1 is MGHDK and CDR2 is SYGVNS. Trimming removed 1 base from V and 2 bases from J, with 12 bases in between. As DNA, the CDR3 is TGTGCCAGCAGTGAATCGGGCAGATTCCCCTACGAGCAGTACTTC. Translated: CASSESGRFPYEQYF.

This clone was detected a few times. The chain couples TRBV2 to TRBJ2-2, with TRBD2 identical over 8 bases. Germline CDR1 SNHLY, CDR2 FYNNEI. CDR3 length equals 14 residues. Trimming cost V 7 bases and J 4 bases; bases outside gene matches: 5. CDR3 sequence (DNA): TGTGCCAGCATCGGGGGGGGACTCACCGGGGAGCTGTTTTTT. Its translation is CASIGGGLTGELFF.

The count of this clone is one. The chain employs TRBV10-3 and TRBJ1-4; the match to TRBD1 covers 8 bases. Germline CDR1 and CDR2: ENHRY and SYGVKD. This CDR3 spans 13 amino acids. V was pared by 7 bases and J by 7 bases, with 5 bases of the junction left unmatched. CDR3 protein: CAIKQGAGEKLFF. For the CDR3, the DNA is TGTGCCATCAAGCAGGGGGCGGGTGAAAAACTGTTTTTT.

CDR3 loop: CASSPRPNLNANTGELFF. The DNA of the CDR3 is TGTGCCAGCTCACCACGGCCAAACCTTAACGCGAACACCGGGGAGCTGTTTTTT. This chain uses TRBV18 with TRBJ2-2; no firm D call. CDR3 length: 18 amino acids. Per germline, CDR1 KGHSH and CDR2 LQKENI. V lost 1 base and J 0 bases, leaving 15 bases between the germline ends.

The V gene is TRBV2, the J gene TRBJ2-3; D is perhaps TRBD1 or TRBD2 (5 bases each). CDR1 is SNHLY and CDR2 is FYNNEI in the germline V gene. The CDR3 is made up of 13 amino acids. Trimming cost V 6 bases and J 6 bases, with 13 bases left between them. The CDR3 DNA reads as TGTGCCAGCAGGAGGGGCTCCACCGATACGCAGTATTTT. Amino acid sequence: CASRRGSTDTQYF.

V and J are TRBV27 and TRBJ1-1, with unresolved D. CDR1 is MNHEY, CDR2 SMNVEV, per germline (reference sequence). The CDR3 extends over 13 amino acids. V lost 4 bases and J 0 bases, leaving 6 bases between the germline ends. As DNA, the CDR3 is TGTGCCAGCAGTTCGGAGTTGAACACTGAAGCTTTCTTT. It specifies CASSSELNTEAFF.

The chain recombines TRBV4-1 with TRBJ1-1; D gene ambiguous. Trimming shortened V by 1 base and J by 0 bases, and 9 bases separated the two germline ends. The CDR3 is made up of 15 amino acids. In germline, CDR1 is MGHRA, CDR2 YSYEKL. CDR3 protein: CASSQGRILNTEAFF. The CDR3 nucleotides are TGCGCCAGCAGCCAAGGTCGGATTTTGAACACTGAAGCTTTCTTT.